This T cell receptor beta chain comes out of a study of cytomegalovirus exposure and HLA in healthy donors. About the research overall: In terms of ancestry, the Caucasian-associated cluster contained roughly four fifths of the roughly 360 genotyped donors. Whole-study results and caveats: Among the CMV-associated chains, three were confirmed in vitro as specific for CMV antigens.

Amplification used 60 Vbeta primers and 13 Jbeta primers. The data were produced by immunoSEQ multiplex PCR, yet TCRdb's version contains in-frame clones alone and is incomplete. The sample includes roughly 190,000 clones, about nine tenths seen only once; the top ten take 1% to 1.4%. Details on this clone: Its specificity is not known.

Per the germline V gene, CDR1 is MNHEY and CDR2 is SVGAGI. The CDR3 is 14 amino acids. V was clipped by 0 bases and J by 14 bases, with 14 bases between them. Sequencing used PBMCs. This receptor was identified in a boy aged 2 to 9 in good health and CMV-seronegative. The J gene is TRBJ1-6, the V gene TRBV6-5; the D is unclear. The CDR3 loop reads CASSYSATPLALHF. CDR3 in DNA: TGTGCCAGCAGTTACTCCGCCACTCCCTTGGCCCTCCACTTT.